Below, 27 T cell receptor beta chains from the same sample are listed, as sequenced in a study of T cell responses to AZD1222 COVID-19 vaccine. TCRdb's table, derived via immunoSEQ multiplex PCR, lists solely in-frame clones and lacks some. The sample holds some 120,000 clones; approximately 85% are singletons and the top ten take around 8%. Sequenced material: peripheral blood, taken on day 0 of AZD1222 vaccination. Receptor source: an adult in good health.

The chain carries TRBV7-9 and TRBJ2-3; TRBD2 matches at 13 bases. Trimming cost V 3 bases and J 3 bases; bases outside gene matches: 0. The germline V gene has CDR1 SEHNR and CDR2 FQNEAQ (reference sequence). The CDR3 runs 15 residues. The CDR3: CASSLTSGRTDTQYF. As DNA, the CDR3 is TGTGCCAGCAGCTTGACTAGCGGGAGGACAGATACGCAGTATTTT.

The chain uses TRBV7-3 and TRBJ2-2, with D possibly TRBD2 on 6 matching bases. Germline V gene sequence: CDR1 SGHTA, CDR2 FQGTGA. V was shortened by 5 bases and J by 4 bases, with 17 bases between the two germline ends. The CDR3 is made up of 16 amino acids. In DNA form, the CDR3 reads TGTGCCAGCAGCAACCAAGTTTCCGGGGGCACCGGGGAGCTGTTTTTT. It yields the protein CASSNQVSGGTGELFF.

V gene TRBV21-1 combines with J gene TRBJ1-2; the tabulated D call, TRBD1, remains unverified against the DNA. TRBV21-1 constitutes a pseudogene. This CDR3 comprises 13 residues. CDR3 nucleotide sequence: TGTGCCAGCAGTACAGGGTCTAACTATGGCTACACCTTC. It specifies CASSTGSNYGYTF.

The CDR3 sequence: CASSIEAGLALYNEQFF. In DNA, the CDR3 is TGTGCCAGTAGTATAGAAGCCGGACTAGCGCTCTACAATGAGCAGTTCTTC. This chain links TRBV19 with TRBJ2-1; 9 bases map to TRBD2. The CDR3 has 17 amino acids. Germline V lookup: CDR1 LNHDA, CDR2 SQIVND (reference sequence). Trimming at V came to 0 bases and at J to 3 bases, leaving 6 bases not matched to a gene.

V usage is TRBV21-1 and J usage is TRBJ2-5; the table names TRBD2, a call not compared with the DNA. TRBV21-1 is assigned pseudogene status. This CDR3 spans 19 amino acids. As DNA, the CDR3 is TGTGCCAGCAGCAAAGACACCCGGACTAGCGGGAGTTTAGGCGAGACCCAGTACTTC. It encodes CASSKDTRTSGSLGETQYF.

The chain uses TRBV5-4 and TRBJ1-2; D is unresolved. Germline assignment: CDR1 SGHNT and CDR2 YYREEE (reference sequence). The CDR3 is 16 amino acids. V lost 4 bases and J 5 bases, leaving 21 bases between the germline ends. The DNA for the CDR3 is TGTGCCAGCAGCCCTACTCTACCGGGAGCCTTTTATGGCTACACCTTC. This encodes CASSPTLPGAFYGYTF.

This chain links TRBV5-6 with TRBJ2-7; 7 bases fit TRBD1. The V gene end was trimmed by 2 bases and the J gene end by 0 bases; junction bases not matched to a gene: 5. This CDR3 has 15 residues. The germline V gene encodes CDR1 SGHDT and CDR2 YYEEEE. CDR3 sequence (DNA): TGTGCCAGCAGCTTTCGACAGGGTTTCTCCTACGAGCAGTACTTC. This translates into CASSFRQGFSYEQYF. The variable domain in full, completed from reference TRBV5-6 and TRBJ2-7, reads DAGVTQSPTHLIKTRGQQVTLRCSPKSGHDTVSWYQQALGQGPQFIFQYYEEEERQRGNFPDRFSGHQFPNYSSELNVNALLLGDSALYLCASSFRQGFSYEQYFGPGTRLTVT.

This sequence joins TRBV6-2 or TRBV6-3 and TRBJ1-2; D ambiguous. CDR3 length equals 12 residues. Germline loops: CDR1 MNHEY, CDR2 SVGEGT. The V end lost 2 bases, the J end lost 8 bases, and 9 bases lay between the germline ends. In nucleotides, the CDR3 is TGTGCCAGCAGTTACCCAGGAGGGGGCTACACCTTC. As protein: CASSYPGGGYTF.

CDR3 bases: TGCGCCAGCGGACCAGTGAGCACTGAAGCTTTCTTT. Translated: CASGPVSTEAFF. This chain connects TRBV5-1 to TRBJ1-1; unclear D gene. V lost 7 bases, J lost 4 bases, and 11 bases lay in between. CDR3 length equals 12 residues. The V gene's germline CDR1 is SGHRS and CDR2 YFSETQ. Full variable domain (rest looked up from reference TRBV5-1 and TRBJ1-1): KAGVTQTPRYLIKTRGQQVTLSCSPISGHRSVSWYQQTPGQGLQFLFEYFSETQRNKGNFPGRFSGRQFSNSRSEMNVSTLELGDSALYLCASGPVSTEAFFGQGTRLTVV.

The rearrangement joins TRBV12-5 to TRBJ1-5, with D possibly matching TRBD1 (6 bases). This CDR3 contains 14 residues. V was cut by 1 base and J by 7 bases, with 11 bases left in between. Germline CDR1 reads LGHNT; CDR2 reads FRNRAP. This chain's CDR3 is CASGLGQGSQPQHF. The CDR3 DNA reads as TGTGCTAGTGGTTTGGGGCAGGGGAGCCAGCCCCAGCATTTT.

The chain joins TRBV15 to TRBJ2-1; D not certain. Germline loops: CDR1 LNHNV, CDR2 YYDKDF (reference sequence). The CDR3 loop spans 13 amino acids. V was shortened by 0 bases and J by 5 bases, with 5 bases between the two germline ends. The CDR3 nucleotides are TGTGCCACCAGCAGAGATTTGGACAATGAGCAGTTCTTC. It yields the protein CATSRDLDNEQFF. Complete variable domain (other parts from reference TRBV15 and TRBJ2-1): DAMVIQNPRYQVTQFGKPVTLSCSQTLNHNVMYWYQQKSSQAPKLLFHYYDKDFNNEADTPDNFQSRRPNTSFCFLDIRSPGLGDTAMYLCATSRDLDNEQFFGPGTRLTVL.

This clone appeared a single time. The CDR3 here is CASSFQGGVSYEQYF. Here the CDR3 DNA reads TGTGCCAGTAGTTTCCAGGGGGGGGTGTCCTACGAGCAGTACTTC. The chain recombines TRBV19 with TRBJ2-7; D possibly uses TRBD1 or TRBD2 (7 bases each). The CDR3 is made up of 15 amino acids. The V gene lost 5 bases and the J gene lost 1 base, with 15 bases spanning the gap. Per the germline V gene, CDR1 is LNHDA and CDR2 is SQIVND (reference sequence).

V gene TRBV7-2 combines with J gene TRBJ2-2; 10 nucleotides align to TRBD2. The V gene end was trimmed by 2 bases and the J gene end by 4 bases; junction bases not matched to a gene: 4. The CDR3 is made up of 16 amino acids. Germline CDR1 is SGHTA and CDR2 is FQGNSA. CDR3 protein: CASSLISGRATGELFF. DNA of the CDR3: TGTGCCAGCAGCTTAATCAGCGGGAGGGCCACCGGGGAGCTGTTTTTT.

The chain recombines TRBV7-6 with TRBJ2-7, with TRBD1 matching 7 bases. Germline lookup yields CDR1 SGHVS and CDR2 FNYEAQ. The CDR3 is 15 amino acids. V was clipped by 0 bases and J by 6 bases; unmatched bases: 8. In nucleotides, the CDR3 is TGTGCCAGCAGCTTAGCGCCGAGACAGGGCAGCGAGCAGTACTTC. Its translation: CASSLAPRQGSEQYF.

The CDR3 spells CASSQWRQDSYEQYF. CDR3 in DNA: TGCGCCAGCAGCCAATGGCGGCAGGACTCCTACGAGCAGTACTTC. This sequence joins TRBV4-1 and TRBJ2-7; D is undetermined. Germline-derived CDR1 and CDR2 are MGHRA and YSYEKL. V dropped 2 bases and J dropped 0 bases, with 11 bases sitting between them. This CDR3 spans 15 amino acids.

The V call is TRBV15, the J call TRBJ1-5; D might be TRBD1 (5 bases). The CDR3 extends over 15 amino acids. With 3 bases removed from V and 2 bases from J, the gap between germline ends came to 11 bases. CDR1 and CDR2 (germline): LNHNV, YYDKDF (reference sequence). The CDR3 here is CATSRRVGGNQPQHF. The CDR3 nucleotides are TGTGCCACCAGCAGGCGGGTGGGGGGCAATCAGCCCCAGCATTTT.

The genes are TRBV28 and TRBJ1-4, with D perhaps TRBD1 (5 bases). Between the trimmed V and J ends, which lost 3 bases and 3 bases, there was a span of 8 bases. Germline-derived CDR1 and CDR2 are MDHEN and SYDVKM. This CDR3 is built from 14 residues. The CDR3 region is CASSLAGSNEKLFF. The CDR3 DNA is TGTGCCAGCAGTTTGGCAGGGTCTAATGAAAAACTGTTTTTT.

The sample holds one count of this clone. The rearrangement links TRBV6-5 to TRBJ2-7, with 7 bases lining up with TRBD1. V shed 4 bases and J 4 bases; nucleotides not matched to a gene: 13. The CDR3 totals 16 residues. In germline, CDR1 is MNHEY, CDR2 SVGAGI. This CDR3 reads CASSSRGGAFKYEQYF. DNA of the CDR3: TGTGCCAGCAGTTCCCGAGGGGGCGCTTTTAAGTACGAGCAGTACTTC.

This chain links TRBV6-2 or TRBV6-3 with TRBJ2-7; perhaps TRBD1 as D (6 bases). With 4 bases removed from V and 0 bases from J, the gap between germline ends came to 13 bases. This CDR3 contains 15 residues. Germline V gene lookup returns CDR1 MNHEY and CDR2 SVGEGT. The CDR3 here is CASSSPGVHSYEQYF. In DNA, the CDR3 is TGTGCCAGCAGTTCCCCAGGGGTCCACTCCTACGAGCAGTACTTC.

The CDR3 here is CASSQGGLSGFSYEQYF. CDR3 nucleotide sequence: TGTGCCAGCAGCCAAGGCGGTCTGTCGGGGTTCTCCTACGAGCAGTACTTC. The V and J genes are TRBV3-1 (or the pseudogene TRBV3-2) and TRBJ2-7; D is perhaps TRBD2 (5 bases). Trimming took off 1 base at V and 0 bases at J, with 16 bases between the two ends. Germline V CDR1 and CDR2: LGHDT, YNNKEL (reference sequence). The CDR3 spans 17 residues.

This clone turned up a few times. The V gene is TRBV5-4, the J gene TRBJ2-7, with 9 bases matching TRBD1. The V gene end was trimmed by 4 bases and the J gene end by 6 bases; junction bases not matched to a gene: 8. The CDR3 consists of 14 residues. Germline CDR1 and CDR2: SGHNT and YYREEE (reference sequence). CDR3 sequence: CASSPGTGHREQYF. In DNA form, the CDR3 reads TGTGCCAGCAGCCCCGGGACAGGGCATCGCGAGCAGTACTTC.

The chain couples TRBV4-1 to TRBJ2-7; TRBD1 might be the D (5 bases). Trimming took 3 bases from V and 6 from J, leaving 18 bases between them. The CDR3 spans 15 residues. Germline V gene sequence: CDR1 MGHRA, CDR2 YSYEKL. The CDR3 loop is CASSHRVTYELEQYF. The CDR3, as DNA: TGCGCCAGCAGCCACAGGGTCACCTACGAACTCGAGCAGTACTTC.

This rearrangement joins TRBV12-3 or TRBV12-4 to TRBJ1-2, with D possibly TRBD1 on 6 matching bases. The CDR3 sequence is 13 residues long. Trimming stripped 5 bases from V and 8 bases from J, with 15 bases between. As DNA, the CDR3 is TGTGCCAGCAGTAACCGCAGGGGAGGAGGCTACACCTTC. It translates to CASSNRRGGGYTF.

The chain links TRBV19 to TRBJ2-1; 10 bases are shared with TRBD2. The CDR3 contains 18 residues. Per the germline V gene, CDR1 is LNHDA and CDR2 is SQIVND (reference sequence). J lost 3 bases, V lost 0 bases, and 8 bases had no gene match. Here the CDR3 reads CASSIDTPGLAFYNEQFF. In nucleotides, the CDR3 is TGTGCCAGTAGTATAGACACACCGGGACTAGCGTTCTACAATGAGCAGTTCTTC.

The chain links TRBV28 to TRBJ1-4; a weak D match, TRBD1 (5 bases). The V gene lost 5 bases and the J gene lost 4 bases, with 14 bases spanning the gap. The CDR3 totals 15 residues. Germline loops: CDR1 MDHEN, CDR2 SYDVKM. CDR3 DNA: TGTGCCAGCAGTAACACAGGAACCTATAATGAAAAACTGTTTTTT. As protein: CASSNTGTYNEKLFF.

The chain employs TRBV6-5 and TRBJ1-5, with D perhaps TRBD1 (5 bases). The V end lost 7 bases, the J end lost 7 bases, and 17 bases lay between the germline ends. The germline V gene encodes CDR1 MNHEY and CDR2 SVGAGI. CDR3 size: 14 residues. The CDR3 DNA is TGTGCCAGCAAGTTACGGGGCTCCAACCAGCCCCAGCATTTT. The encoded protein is CASKLRGSNQPQHF.

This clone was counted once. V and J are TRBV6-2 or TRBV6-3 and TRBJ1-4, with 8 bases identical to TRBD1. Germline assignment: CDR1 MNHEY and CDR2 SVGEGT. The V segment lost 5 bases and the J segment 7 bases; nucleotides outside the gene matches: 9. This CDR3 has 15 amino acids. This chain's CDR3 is CASSPQGALSEKLFF. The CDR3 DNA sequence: TGTGCCAGCAGTCCCCAGGGGGCGCTCAGTGAAAAACTGTTTTTT.